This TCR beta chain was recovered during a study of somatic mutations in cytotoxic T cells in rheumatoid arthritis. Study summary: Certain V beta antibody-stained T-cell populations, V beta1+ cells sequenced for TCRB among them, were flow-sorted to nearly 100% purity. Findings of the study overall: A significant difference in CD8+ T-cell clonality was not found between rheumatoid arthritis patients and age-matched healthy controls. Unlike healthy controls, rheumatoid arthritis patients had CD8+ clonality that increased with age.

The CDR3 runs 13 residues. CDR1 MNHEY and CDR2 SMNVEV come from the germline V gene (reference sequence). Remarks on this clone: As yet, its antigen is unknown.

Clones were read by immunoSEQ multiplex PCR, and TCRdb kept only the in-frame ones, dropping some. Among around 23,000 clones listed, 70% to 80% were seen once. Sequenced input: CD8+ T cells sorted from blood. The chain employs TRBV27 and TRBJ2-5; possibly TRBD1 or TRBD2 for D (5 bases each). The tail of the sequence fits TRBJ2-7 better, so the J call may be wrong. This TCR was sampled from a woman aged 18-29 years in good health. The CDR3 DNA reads TGTGCCAGCGCCCGGGACGCGCGCTACGAGCAGTACTTC. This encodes CASARDARYEQYF.